The sequence of this T cell receptor beta chain was determined in a study of cytomegalovirus exposure and HLA in healthy donors. At the level of the study: Caucasian-associated ancestry cluster membership applied to 75% to 85% of 398 genotyped donors.

The length of the CDR3 is 15 residues. Germline assignment: CDR1 SEHNR and CDR2 FQNEAQ (reference sequence). V was clipped by 2 bases and J by 3 bases, with 10 bases between them. Study-level points and caveats: The classifier reportedly diagnosed cytomegalovirus status with high sensitivity and specificity. A likely sequencing artifact accounted for one observed cluster of highly shared sequence variants. Productive rates of about 90% or about 30% were seen for most TCR beta V segments in an earlier analysis.

A note on this clone: Its antigen is not identified.

The PCR employed 60 Vbeta primers together with 13 Jbeta primers. Clones were sequenced by immunoSEQ multiplex PCR, and TCRdb holds only the in-frame ones, with some missing. The sample yields just under 250,000 clones, roughly 80% seen once. This TCR was sampled from a middle-aged woman in good health and CMV-seropositive. The sample taken for sequencing was PBMCs. This chain joins TRBV7-9 and TRBJ1-4; D unresolved. The CDR3 nucleotides read TGTGCCAGCAGCTTAAGTTCTGGGCCTAATGAAAAACTGTTTTTT. This codes for CASSLSSGPNEKLFF.